The present entry profiles one TCR beta chain with its context. Antigen specificity is unknown. Data came from immunoSEQ multiplex PCR; TCRdb stores just in-frame clones and leaves some out. The sample has more than 85,000 clones, 90% to 95% seen once. The sample is drawn from a study of siplizumab effects on memory and regulatory T cells. Study results and limitations: On average, about 69% of mappable alloreactive CD4+ clones were Treg-derived under siplizumab, against 25% to 30% in controls. The alloresponse seemed to draw substantially on naive T cells, which appeared more diverse than memory cells. Sequences below about 10^-5 frequency were poorly captured, and few alloreactive clones mapped to unstimulated subsets.

The V and J ends lost 1 base and 2 bases, in that order; junction bases with no gene match: 5. Germline V gene data show CDR1 as SGHTA and CDR2 as FQGTGA. CDR3 length: 17 residues. This sequence joins TRBV7-3 and TRBJ2-5; 12 bases line up with TRBD2. This TCR was sampled from a human donor in good health. Material: CD4+ T cells sorted from blood. The CDR3 bases are TGTGCCAGCAGCTTAAAAAGACTAGCGGGGGATCAAGAGACCCAGTACTTC. This sequence encodes CASSLKRLAGDQETQYF.